This TCR beta chain was sequenced during a study of Graves' ophthalmopathy and Graves' hyperthyroidism. Investigators amplified TCR beta CDR3 regions from RNA transcripts. The library came from an HTBI-primed first-round RT-PCR and a second-round multiplex PCR. TCRdb called the multiplex PCR reads again in MiXCR, with one record for every CDR3 protein. Of 400,000 to 450,000 distinct CDR3 sequences listed, over 20% were seen once; the top ten hold around 3.2%. As regards this clonotype: Its target is unknown.

Germline loops: CDR1 MNHNS, CDR2 SASEGT. V lost 6 bases, J lost 3 bases, and 4 bases stayed unmatched. The CDR3 covers 14 residues. Study results and caveats: The model achieved approximately 71% sensitivity and roughly 79% specificity for ophthalmopathy progression. Detection in blood was also observed for most expanded thyroid clonotypes above 0.001 frequency.

The sequencing input was peripheral blood. This chain joins TRBV6-1 and TRBJ1-2; 10 bases are a match to TRBD1. This sequence was found in a woman aged 18-30 years with stable Graves' hyperthyroidism. The CDR3 DNA follows: TGTGCCAGCAGCCGCGGGACAGGGGACTATGGCTACACCTTC. This codes for CASSRGTGDYGYTF.